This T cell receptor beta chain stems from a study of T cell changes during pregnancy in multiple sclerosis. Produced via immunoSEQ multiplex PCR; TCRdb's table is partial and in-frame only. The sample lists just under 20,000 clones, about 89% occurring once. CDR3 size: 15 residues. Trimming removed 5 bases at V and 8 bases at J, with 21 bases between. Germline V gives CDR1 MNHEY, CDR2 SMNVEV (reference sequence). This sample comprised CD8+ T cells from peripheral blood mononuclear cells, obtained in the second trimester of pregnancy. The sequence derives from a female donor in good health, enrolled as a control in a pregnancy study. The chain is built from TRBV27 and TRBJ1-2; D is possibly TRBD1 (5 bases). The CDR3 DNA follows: TGTGCCAGCAGTCCCCGTGGCAGGGCGGCAGAGGGCTACACCTTC. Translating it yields CASSPRGRAAEGYTF.